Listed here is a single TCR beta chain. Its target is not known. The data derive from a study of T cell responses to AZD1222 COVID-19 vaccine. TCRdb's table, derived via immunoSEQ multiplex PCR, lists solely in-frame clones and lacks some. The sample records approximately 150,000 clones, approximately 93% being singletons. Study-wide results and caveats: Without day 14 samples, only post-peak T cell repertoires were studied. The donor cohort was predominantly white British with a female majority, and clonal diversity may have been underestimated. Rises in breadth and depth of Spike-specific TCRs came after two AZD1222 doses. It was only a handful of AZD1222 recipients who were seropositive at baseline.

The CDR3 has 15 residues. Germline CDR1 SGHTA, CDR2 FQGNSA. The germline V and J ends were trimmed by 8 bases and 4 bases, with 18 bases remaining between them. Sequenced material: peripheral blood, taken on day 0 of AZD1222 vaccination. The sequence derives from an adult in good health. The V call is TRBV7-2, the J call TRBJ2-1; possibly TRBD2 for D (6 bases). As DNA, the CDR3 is TGTGCCAGCGCGACATTTAGCGGACCATACAATGAGCAGTTCTTC. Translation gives CASATFSGPYNEQFF.